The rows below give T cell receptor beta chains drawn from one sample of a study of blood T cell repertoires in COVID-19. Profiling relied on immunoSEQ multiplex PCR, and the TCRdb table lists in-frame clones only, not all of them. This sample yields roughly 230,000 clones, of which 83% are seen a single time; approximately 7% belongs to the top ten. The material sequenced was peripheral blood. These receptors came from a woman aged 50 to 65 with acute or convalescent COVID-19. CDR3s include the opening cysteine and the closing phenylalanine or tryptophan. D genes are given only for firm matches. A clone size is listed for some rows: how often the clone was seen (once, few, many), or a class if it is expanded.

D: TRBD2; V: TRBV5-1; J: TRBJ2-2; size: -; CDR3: CASSFLAGGPNTGELFF; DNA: TGCGCCAGCAGCTTCCTAGCGGGAGGGCCGAACACCGGGGAGCTGTTTTTT
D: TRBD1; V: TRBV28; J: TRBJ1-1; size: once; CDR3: CASRGGGKGNTEAFF; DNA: TGTGCCAGCAGAGGAGGGGGCAAGGGGAACACTGAAGCTTTCTTT
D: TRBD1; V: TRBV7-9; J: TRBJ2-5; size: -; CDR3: CASSSLGGIRETQYF; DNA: TGTGCCAGCAGCAGCTTAGGGGGCATTCGGGAGACCCAGTACTTC
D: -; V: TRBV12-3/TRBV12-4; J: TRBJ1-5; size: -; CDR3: CASSRQPNQPQHF; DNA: TGTGCCAGCAGTCGACAGCCCAATCAGCCCCAGCATTTT
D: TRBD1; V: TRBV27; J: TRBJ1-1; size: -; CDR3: CASSYQGGVEAFF; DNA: TGTGCCAGCAGTTATCAGGGGGGAGTTGAAGCTTTCTTT
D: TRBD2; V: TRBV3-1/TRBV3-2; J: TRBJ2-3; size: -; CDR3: CASSQASGGPIGYF; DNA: TGTGCCAGCAGCCAAGCCAGCGGGGGGCCTATTGGATATTTT
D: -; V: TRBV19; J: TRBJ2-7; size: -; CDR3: CASSIKDSPHSYEQYF; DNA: TGTGCCAGTAGTATCAAGGACAGCCCACACTCCTACGAGCAGTACTTC
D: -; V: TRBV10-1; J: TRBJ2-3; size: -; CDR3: CASSESTRGDTQYF; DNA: TGCGCCAGCAGTGAGTCGACTCGGGGAGATACGCAGTATTTT
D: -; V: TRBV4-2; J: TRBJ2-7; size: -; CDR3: CASSQVLAWYEQYF; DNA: TGTGCCAGCAGCCAAGTGTTAGCTTGGTACGAGCAGTACTTC
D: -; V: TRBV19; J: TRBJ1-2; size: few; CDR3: CATSPGGAYGYTF; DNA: TGTGCCACCTCTCCCGGAGGGGCTTATGGCTACACCTTC
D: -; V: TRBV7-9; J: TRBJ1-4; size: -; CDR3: CASSPRIRAYNEKLFF; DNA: TGTGCCAGCAGCCCCAGAATCAGGGCCTATAATGAAAAACTGTTTTTT
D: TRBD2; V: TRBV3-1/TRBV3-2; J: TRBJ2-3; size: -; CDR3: CASSPIRDYSGDTQYF; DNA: TGTGCCAGCAGCCCAATACGGGACTATTCAGGAGATACGCAGTATTTT
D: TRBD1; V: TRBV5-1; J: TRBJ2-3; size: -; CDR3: CASSWGTGSGADTQYF; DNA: TGCGCCAGCAGCTGGGGGACAGGGTCGGGCGCGGATACGCAGTATTTT
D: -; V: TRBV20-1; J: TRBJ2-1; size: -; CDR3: CSARDSNEQFF; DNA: TGCAGTGCTAGAGATTCTAATGAGCAGTTCTTC
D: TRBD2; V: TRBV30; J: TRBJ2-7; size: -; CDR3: CAWSVLRIGLGYEQYF; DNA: TGTGCCTGGAGTGTATTACGCATCGGACTAGGCTACGAGCAGTACTTC
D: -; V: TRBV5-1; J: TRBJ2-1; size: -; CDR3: CASRGQGIDYNEQFF; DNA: TGCGCCAGCAGGGGTCAGGGGATCGATTACAATGAGCAGTTCTTC
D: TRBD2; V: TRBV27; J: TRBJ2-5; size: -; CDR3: CASSLQRGGQETQYF; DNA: TGTGCCAGCAGTTTACAGCGGGGGGGGCAAGAGACCCAGTACTTC
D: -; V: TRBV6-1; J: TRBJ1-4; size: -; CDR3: CASSDRGLNEKLFF; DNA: TGTGCCAGCAGTGACAGGGGCCTTAATGAAAAACTGTTTTTT
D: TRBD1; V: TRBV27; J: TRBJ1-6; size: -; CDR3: CASRPRTGVHSPLHF; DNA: TGTGCCAGCAGACCCCGGACAGGGGTCCACTCACCCCTCCACTTT
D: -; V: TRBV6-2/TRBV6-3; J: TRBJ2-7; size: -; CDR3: CASSYGFLTRDTYEQYF; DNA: TGTGCCAGCAGTTACGGTTTTTTAACACGGGACACCTACGAGCAGTACTTC
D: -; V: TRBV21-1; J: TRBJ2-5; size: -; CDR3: CASNLRGPSGRAFETQYF; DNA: TGTGCCAGCAATCTTAGGGGGCCTAGCGGGAGGGCCTTTGAGACCCAGTACTTC
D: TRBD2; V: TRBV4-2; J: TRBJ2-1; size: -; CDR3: CASSQPTSGGLGEQFF; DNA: TGTGCCAGCAGCCAACCGACTAGCGGGGGGCTCGGTGAGCAGTTCTTC
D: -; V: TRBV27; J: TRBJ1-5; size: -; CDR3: CASSLSRQQPQHF; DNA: TGTGCCAGCAGTTTATCGAGACAGCAGCCCCAGCATTTT
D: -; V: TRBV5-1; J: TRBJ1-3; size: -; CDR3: CASSLGEIRSGNTIYF; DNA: TGCGCCAGCAGCTTGGGAGAGATCCGCTCTGGAAACACCATATATTTT
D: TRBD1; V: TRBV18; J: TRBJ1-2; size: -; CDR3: CASSPGTGTTYGYTF; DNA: TGTGCCAGCTCACCTGGGACAGGGACGACCTATGGCTACACCTTC
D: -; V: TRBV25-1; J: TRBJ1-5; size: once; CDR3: CASSEGEGQPQHF; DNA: TGTGCCAGCAGTGAAGGGGAGGGGCAGCCCCAGCATTTT
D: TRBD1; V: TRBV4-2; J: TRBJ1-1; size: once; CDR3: CASSPGTGVTEAFF; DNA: TGTGCCAGCAGCCCGGGGACAGGGGTAACTGAAGCTTTCTTT